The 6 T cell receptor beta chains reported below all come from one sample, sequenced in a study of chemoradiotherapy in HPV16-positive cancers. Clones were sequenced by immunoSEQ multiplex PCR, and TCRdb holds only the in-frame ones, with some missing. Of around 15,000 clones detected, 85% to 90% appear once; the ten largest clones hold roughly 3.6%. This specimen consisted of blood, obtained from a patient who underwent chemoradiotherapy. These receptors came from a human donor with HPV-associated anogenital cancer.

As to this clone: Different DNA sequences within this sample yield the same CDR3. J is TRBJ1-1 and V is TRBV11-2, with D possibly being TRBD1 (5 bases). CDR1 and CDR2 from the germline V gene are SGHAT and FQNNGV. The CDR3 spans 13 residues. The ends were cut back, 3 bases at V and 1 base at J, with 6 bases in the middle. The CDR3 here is CASSFQGNTEAFF. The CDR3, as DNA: TGTGCCAGCAGCTTCCAGGGGAACACTGAAGCTTTCTTT.

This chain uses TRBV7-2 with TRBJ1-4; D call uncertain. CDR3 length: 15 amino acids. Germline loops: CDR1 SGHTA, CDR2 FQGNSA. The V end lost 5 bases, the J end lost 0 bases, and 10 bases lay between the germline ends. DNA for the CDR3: TGTGCCAGCAGCACCACACGAGCAACTAATGAAAAACTGTTTTTT. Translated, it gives CASSTTRATNEKLFF.

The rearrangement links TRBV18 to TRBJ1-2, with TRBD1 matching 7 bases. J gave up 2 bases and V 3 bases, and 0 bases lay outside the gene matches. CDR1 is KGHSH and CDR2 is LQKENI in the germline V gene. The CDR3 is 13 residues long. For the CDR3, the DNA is TGTGCCAGCTCACCGGGACAGAACTATGGCTACACCTTC. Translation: CASSPGQNYGYTF.

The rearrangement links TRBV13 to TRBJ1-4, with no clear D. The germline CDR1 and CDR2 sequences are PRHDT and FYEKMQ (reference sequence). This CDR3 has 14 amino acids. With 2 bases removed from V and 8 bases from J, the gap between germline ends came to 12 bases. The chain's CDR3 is CASSLRTLGEKLFF. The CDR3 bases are TGTGCCAGCAGCTTACGCACTCTCGGGGAAAAACTGTTTTTT.

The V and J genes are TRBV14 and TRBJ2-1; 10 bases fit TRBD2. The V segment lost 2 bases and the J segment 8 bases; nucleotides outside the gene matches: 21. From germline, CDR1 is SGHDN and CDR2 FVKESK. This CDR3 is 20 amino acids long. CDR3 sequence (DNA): TGTGCCAGCAGCCAACCGTTAAAAGGAGGTAGCGGGAGGTTGGGCGATGAGCAGTTCTTC. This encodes CASSQPLKGGSGRLGDEQFF. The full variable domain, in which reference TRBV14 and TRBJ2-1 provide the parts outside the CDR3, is EAGVTQFPSHSVIEKGQTVTLRCDPISGHDNLYWYRRVMGKEIKFLLHFVKESKQDESGMPNNRFLAERTGGTYSTLKVQPAELEDSGVYFCASSQPLKGGSGRLGDEQFFGPGTRLTVL.

The DNA of the CDR3 is TGTGCCAGCAGGCCTGGGTCAGGTGAAGCTTTCTTT. This translates into CASRPGSGEAFF. The gene calls are TRBV5-6 and TRBJ1-1; D remains unclear. The CDR3 runs to 12 residues. With 5 bases removed from V and 7 bases from J, the gap between germline ends came to 12 bases. Germline loops: CDR1 SGHDT, CDR2 YYEEEE.